This is a list of T cell receptor beta chains from one sample in a study of cytomegalovirus exposure and HLA in healthy donors. The data were produced by immunoSEQ multiplex PCR, yet TCRdb's version contains in-frame clones alone and is incomplete. The sample yields roughly 180,000 clones, around 82% seen once. Material for sequencing was PBMCs. These receptors originate from a man in his thirties or forties in good health and CMV-seronegative. Each CDR3 is given with its conserved first and last residue. A D gene is named only where the DNA matches it firmly. Size tells how often a clone was seen (once, few, many) or the class of an expanded clone, and some rows leave it out.

cdr3_length	d_call	j_call	clone_size	v_call	cdr3_aa	cdr3_nt
15	NA	TRBJ2-5	NA	TRBV5-5	CASSSPRFPGETQYF	TGTGCCAGCAGCTCCCCCCGCTTCCCGGGAGAGACCCAGTACTTC
15	NA	TRBJ2-7	NA	TRBV19	CASSIGMTRAYEQYF	TGTGCCAGTAGTATCGGTATGACCAGGGCCTACGAGCAGTACTTC
16	TRBD2	TRBJ2-1	NA	TRBV6-5	CASSYSGGSSYNEQFF	TGTGCCAGCAGTTACTCGGGCGGGAGTTCCTACAATGAGCAGTTCTTC
14	NA	TRBJ1-1	NA	TRBV29-1	CSAMRQDMNTEAFF	TGCAGCGCAATGAGGCAGGACATGAACACTGAAGCTTTCTTT
17	TRBD1	TRBJ1-1	NA	TRBV12-5	CASGPRTGQLMNTEAFF	TGTGCTAGTGGTCCTAGGACAGGCCAGCTTATGAACACTGAAGCTTTCTTT
15	TRBD2	TRBJ2-1	NA	TRBV9	CASSVAGTSSNEQFF	TGTGCCAGCAGCGTAGCCGGGACTAGCTCTAATGAGCAGTTCTTC
14	TRBD1	TRBJ2-7	NA	TRBV7-8	CASSNNRGHYEQYF	TGTGCCAGCAGCAATAACAGGGGCCACTACGAGCAGTACTTC
16	TRBD2	TRBJ2-6	once	TRBV27	CASSLWEGIGANVLTF	TGTGCCAGCAGTTTATGGGAGGGGATCGGGGCCAACGTCCTGACTTTC
13	NA	TRBJ2-3	NA	TRBV6-5	CASSYPGTDTQYF	TGTGCCAGCAGTTACCCCGGCACAGATACGCAGTATTTT
17	NA	TRBJ2-1	NA	TRBV12-2	CASRLSPSQGRADEQFF	TGTGCAAGTCGCTTATCTCCTTCGCAGGGAAGAGCTGATGAGCAGTTCTTC
16	TRBD2	TRBJ2-5	NA	TRBV4-3	CASSQDSGRGGETQYF	TGCGCCAGCAGCCAAGATAGCGGGAGAGGTGGAGAGACCCAGTACTTC
13	NA	TRBJ1-1	NA	TRBV18	CASSLQGRTEAFF	TGTGCCAGCTCACTACAGGGTAGGACTGAAGCTTTCTTT
15	TRBD2	TRBJ2-1	few	TRBV27	CASSFSGGPYNEQFF	TGTGCCAGCAGTTTTAGCGGGGGCCCCTACAATGAGCAGTTCTTC
17	TRBD1	TRBJ2-5	NA	TRBV15	CATSILGTGVYQETQYF	TGTGCCACCAGCATACTTGGGACAGGGGTTTACCAAGAGACCCAGTACTTC
13	NA	TRBJ2-2	NA	TRBV2	CASFAGGTGELFF	TGTGCCAGCTTCGCAGGGGGGACCGGGGAGCTGTTTTTT
15	NA	TRBJ1-1	once	TRBV4-1	CASSQDEPGEAEAFF	TGCGCCAGCAGCCAAGACGAGCCGGGAGAGGCTGAAGCTTTCTTT
13	NA	TRBJ1-4	NA	TRBV11-2	CASRAGTNEKLFF	TGTGCCAGCCGGGCAGGGACAAATGAAAAACTGTTTTTT
15	TRBD1	TRBJ2-7	once	TRBV5-5	CASSSAGTGPYEQYF	TGTGCCAGCAGTTCCGCCGGGACAGGGCCTTACGAGCAGTACTTC
15	TRBD1	TRBJ1-6	few	TRBV6-1	CASSETQGVGSPLHF	TGTGCCAGCAGTGAAACACAGGGGGTTGGTTCACCCCTCCACTTT
14	TRBD1	TRBJ1-4	NA	TRBV28	CASTQGATNEKLFF	TGTGCCAGCACCCAGGGGGCAACTAATGAAAAACTGTTTTTT
15	TRBD1	TRBJ2-7	NA	TRBV29-1	CSVEGGGQSSYEQYF	TGCAGCGTTGAAGGAGGGGGACAGAGCTCCTACGAGCAGTACTTC
17	TRBD2	TRBJ2-2	NA	TRBV5-1	CASSSRLAGGLTGELFF	TGCGCCAGCAGCTCCCGGCTAGCGGGGGGGCTGACCGGGGAGCTGTTTTTT